The 16 T cell receptor beta chains listed next were all sequenced from one sample in a study of cytomegalovirus exposure and HLA in healthy donors. The PCR ran on 60 Vbeta and 13 Jbeta primers. This table comes from immunoSEQ multiplex PCR, and its TCRdb copy is limited to in-frame clones, with some not included. The sample has fewer than 250,000 clones; about 89% are singletons. Source material: PBMCs. The source is a man aged 30 to 39 in good health and CMV-seronegative.

J is TRBJ2-7 and V is TRBV25-1; a weak D match, TRBD1 (5 bases). V was clipped by 3 bases and J by 2 bases, with 11 bases between them. Germline lookup yields CDR1 MGHDK and CDR2 SYGVNS. The CDR3 is 14 amino acids. The CDR3 reads CASSEFRAAYEQYF. For the CDR3, the DNA is TGTGCCAGCAGTGAGTTCAGGGCTGCCTACGAGCAGTACTTC.

The chain recombines TRBV7-9 with TRBJ1-1; the D is unclear. The CDR3 spans 12 residues. V was clipped by 5 bases and J by 8 bases, with 12 bases between them. Germline-derived CDR1 and CDR2 are SEHNR and FQNEAQ (reference sequence). The CDR3 reads CASSTSFSEAFF. In DNA form, the CDR3 reads TGTGCCAGCAGCACAAGTTTTTCAGAAGCTTTCTTT.

The rearrangement uses TRBV6-1 and TRBJ2-1, with TRBD2 matching 8 bases. From germline, CDR1 is MNHNS and CDR2 SASEGT. The trim removed 2 bases at V and 0 bases at J, leaving 0 bases unmatched. The CDR3 loop spans 15 amino acids. CDR3 sequence reads: CASSELAGSYNEQFF. In nucleotides, the CDR3 is TGTGCCAGCAGTGAACTAGCGGGCTCCTACAATGAGCAGTTCTTC.

The genes are TRBV18 and TRBJ1-2; weak D call: TRBD1 (6 bases). The CDR3 consists of 16 residues. Trimming shortened V by 2 bases and J by 7 bases, and 20 bases separated the two germline ends. CDR1 is KGHSH, CDR2 LQKENI, per germline. The CDR3 spells CASSPNRERAVGGYTF. CDR3 coding DNA: TGTGCCAGCTCACCAAACAGGGAACGGGCTGTAGGTGGCTACACCTTC.

The chain links TRBV5-4 to TRBJ2-5, with 14 bases aligning to TRBD2. CDR3 length: 16 residues. The ends lost 4 bases at V and 5 bases at J; junction bases unmatched: 7. Germline lookup yields CDR1 SGHNT and CDR2 YYREEE (reference sequence). Here the CDR3 DNA reads TGTGCCAGCAGCGGGACTAGCGGGGGCTATGGGGAGACCCAGTACTTC. Amino acid sequence: CASSGTSGGYGETQYF.

As regards this clone: Other DNA sequences in the sample encode the same CDR3. The V gene is TRBV10-3, the J gene TRBJ2-5, with D tentatively TRBD2 (6 bases). Trimming removed 6 bases at V and 5 bases at J, with 10 bases between. Germline V gene data show CDR1 as ENHRY and CDR2 as SYGVKD. The CDR3 consists of 12 residues. Here the CDR3 reads CAISEGGETQYF. The DNA for the CDR3 is TGTGCCATCAGCGAGGGAGGCGAGACCCAGTACTTC.

The rearrangement uses TRBV20-1 and TRBJ2-1, with D perhaps matching TRBD2 (5 bases). Germline values: CDR1 DFQATT, CDR2 SNEGSKA (reference sequence). V lost 7 bases to trimming and J lost 8 bases, with 12 bases between them. The length of the CDR3 is 11 residues. CDR3 region: CSGLAGYEQFF. The CDR3 nucleotides read TGCAGTGGGCTAGCAGGTTATGAGCAGTTCTTC.

This clone was observed once. The chain employs TRBV19 and TRBJ2-1; weak D call: TRBD1 (5 bases). Germline values: CDR1 LNHDA, CDR2 SQIVND (reference sequence). The V end lost 5 bases, the J end lost 9 bases, and 11 bases lay between the germline ends. CDR3 length: 12 residues. DNA for the CDR3: TGTGCCAGTAGTCCAGGGTGGAGTGAGCAGTTCTTC. It specifies CASSPGWSEQFF.

The V gene is TRBV2, the J gene TRBJ2-3, with D perhaps TRBD2 (6 bases). Trimming shortened V by 6 bases and J by 5 bases, and 15 bases separated the two germline ends. CDR3 length: 14 residues. Germline V gene data show CDR1 as SNHLY and CDR2 as FYNNEI. The CDR3 sequence: CASSESGRRDTQYF. DNA of the CDR3: TGTGCCAGCAGCGAAAGCGGGCGAAGAGATACGCAGTATTTT.

The chain joins TRBV15 to TRBJ2-5; the match to TRBD1 covers 8 bases. The V gene's germline CDR1 is LNHNV and CDR2 YYDKDF (reference sequence). This CDR3 has 14 amino acids. The trim removed 0 bases at V and 5 bases at J, leaving 2 bases unmatched. CDR3 sequence reads: CATSREDRVETQYF. CDR3 DNA: TGTGCCACCAGCAGAGAGGACAGGGTGGAGACCCAGTACTTC.

V and J are TRBV7-6 and TRBJ2-3; TRBD1 agrees at 7 bases. The CDR3 extends over 14 amino acids. Trimming took 5 bases from V and 2 from J; bases not matched to a gene: 4. From germline, CDR1 is SGHVS and CDR2 FNYEAQ. CDR3 sequence: CASSIQGITDTQYF. The CDR3 nucleotides read TGTGCCAGCAGCATACAGGGGATCACAGATACGCAGTATTTT.

V is TRBV4-3 and J is TRBJ2-7, with 10 bases lining up with TRBD1. Germline CDR1 is LGHNA and CDR2 is YSLEER. This CDR3 spans 14 amino acids. V dropped 3 bases and J dropped 2; count of bases not matched to a gene: 1. CDR3 nucleotide sequence: TGCGCCAGCAGCCAGGGACAGGGGACCTACGAGCAGTACTTC. This gives the protein CASSQGQGTYEQYF.

The J gene is TRBJ2-6, the V gene TRBV19; perhaps TRBD2 as D (6 bases). V was cut by 3 bases and J by 4 bases, with 10 bases left in between. Germline values: CDR1 LNHDA, CDR2 SQIVND (reference sequence). The CDR3 consists of 15 residues. The CDR3 coding sequence is TGTGCCAGTAGTATCAGGAGGGCGGGGGCCAACGTCCTGACTTTC. Translation gives CASSIRRAGANVLTF.

Written as DNA, the CDR3 is TGTGCCAGTAGTATTGTGCCAACATATAGCAATCAGCCCCAGCATTTT. This sequence encodes CASSIVPTYSNQPQHF. The chain recombines TRBV19 with TRBJ1-5; no clear D gene. This CDR3 is built from 16 residues. Germline V gene lookup returns CDR1 LNHDA and CDR2 SQIVND (reference sequence). V was shortened by 3 bases and J by 0 bases, with 12 bases between the two germline ends.

The rearrangement uses TRBV2 and TRBJ1-4, with D possibly TRBD1 on 5 matching bases. V shed 1 base and J shed 8 bases, with 11 bases lying between them. This CDR3 comprises 14 residues. CDR1 and CDR2 (germline): SNHLY, FYNNEI. CDR3 nucleotides: TGTGCCAGCAGTGAAGGGCAGGGAGGCGAAAAACTGTTTTTT. Translation: CASSEGQGGEKLFF.

The rearrangement uses TRBV6-5 and TRBJ1-3; 7 nucleotides match TRBD1. Germline V gene data show CDR1 as MNHEY and CDR2 as SVGAGI. J was trimmed by 7 bases and V by 5 bases; bases with no gene match: 8. The CDR3 extends over 14 amino acids. The CDR3: CASSRGTARNTIYF. DNA for the CDR3: TGTGCCAGCAGTAGAGGGACAGCCCGGAACACCATATATTTT.